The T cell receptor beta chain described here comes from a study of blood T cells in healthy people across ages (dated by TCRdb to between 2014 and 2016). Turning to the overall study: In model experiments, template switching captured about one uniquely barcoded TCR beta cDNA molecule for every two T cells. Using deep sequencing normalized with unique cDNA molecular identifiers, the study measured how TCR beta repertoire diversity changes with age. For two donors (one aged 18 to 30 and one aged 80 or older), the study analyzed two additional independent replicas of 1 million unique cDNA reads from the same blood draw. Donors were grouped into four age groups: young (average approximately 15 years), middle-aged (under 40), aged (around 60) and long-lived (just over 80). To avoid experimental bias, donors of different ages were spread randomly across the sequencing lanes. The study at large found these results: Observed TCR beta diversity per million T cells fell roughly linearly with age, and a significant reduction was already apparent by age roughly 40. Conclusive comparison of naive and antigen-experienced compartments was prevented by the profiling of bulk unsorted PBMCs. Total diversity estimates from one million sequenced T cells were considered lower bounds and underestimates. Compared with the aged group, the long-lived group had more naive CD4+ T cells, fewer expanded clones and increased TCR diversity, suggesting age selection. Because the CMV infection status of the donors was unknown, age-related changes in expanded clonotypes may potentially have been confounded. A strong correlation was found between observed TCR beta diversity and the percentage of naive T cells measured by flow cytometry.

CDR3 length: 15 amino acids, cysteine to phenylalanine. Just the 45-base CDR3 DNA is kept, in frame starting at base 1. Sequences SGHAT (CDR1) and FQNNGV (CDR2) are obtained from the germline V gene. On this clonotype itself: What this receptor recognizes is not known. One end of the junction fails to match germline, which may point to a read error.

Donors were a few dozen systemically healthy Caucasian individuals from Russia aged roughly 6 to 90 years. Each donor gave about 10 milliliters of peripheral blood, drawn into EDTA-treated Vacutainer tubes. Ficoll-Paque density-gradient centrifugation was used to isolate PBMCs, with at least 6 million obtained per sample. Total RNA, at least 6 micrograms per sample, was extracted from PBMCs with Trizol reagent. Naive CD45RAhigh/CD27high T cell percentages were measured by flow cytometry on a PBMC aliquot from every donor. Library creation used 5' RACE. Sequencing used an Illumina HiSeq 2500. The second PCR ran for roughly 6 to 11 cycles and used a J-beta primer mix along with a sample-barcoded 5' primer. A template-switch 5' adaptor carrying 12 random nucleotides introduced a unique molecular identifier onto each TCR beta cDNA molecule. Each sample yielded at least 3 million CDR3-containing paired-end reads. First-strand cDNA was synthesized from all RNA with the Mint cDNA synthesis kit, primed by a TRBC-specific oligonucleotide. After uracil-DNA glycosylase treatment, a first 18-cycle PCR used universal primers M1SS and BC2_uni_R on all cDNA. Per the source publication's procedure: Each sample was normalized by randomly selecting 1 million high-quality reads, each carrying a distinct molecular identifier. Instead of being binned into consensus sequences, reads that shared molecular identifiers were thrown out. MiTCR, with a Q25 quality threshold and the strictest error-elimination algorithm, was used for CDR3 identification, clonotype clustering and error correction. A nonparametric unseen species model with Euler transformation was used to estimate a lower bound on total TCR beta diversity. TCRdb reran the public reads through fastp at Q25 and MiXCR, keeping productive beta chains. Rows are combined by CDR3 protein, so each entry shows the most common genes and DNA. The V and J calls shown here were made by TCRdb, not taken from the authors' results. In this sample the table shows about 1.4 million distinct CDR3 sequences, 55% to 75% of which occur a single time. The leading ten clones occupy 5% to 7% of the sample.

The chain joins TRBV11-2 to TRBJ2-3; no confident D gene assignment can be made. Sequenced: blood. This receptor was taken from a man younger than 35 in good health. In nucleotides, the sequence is TGTGCCCGCAGCTTAGTGAGGACCAGCACAGATACGCAGTATTTT. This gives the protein CARSLVRTSTDTQYF.